This TCR beta chain was captured by sequencing in a study of beta chain features in type 1 diabetes. General observations from the study: Shortening of TCRB CDR3s, moderate but significant, appeared in all four CD4+ subsets of Type 1 diabetes patients.

Expressed TCRB transcripts were sequenced because the entire RNA isolate underwent reverse transcription. Assay: immunoSEQ multiplex PCR; the TCRdb copy retains only in-frame clones and omits some. This table holds hundreds of thousands of clones, around 15% found once. Details on this clone: The target antigen is unknown.

V gave up 8 bases and J gave up 0 bases, with 12 bases separating them. The CDR3 sequence is 14 residues long. In germline, CDR1 is LNHDA, CDR2 SQIVND (reference sequence). The chain has TRBV19 and TRBJ2-3; no firm D call. This clonotype was sampled from a man between 18 and 29 years old with type 1 diabetes. The sequenced material came from naive CD4+ T cells from blood. For the CDR3, the DNA is TGTGCCAGTCGTACGGCAGACAGCACAGATACGCAGTATTTT. Its translation: CASRTADSTDTQYF.